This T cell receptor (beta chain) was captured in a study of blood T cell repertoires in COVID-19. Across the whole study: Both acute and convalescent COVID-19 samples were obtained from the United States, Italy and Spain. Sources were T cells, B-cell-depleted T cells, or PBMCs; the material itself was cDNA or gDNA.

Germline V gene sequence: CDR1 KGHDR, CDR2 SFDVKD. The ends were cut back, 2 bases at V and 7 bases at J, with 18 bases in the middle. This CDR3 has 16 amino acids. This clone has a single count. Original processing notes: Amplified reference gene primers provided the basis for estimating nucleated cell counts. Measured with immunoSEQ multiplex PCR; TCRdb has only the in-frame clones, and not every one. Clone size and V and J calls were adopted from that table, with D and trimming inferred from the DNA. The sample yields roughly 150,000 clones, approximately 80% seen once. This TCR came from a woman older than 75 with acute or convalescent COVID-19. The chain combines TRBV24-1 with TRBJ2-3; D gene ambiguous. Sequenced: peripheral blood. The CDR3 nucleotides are TGTGCCACCAGTGATTCCAGTCCGAGCGCCCTTTATACGCAGTATTTT. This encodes CATSDSSPSALYTQYF.